One and the same sample provided the 14 T cell receptor beta chains below, sequenced in a study of blood T cell repertoires in COVID-19. Clones were sequenced by immunoSEQ multiplex PCR, and TCRdb holds only the in-frame ones, with some missing. The table records under 200,000 clones, 90% of them present only once. The sample consisted of peripheral blood. The source of these receptors is a man in his forties or fifties with acute or convalescent COVID-19.

The V gene is TRBV6-4, the J gene TRBJ2-3; no definite D call. V was cut by 1 base and J by 0 bases, with 8 bases left in between. CDR1 and CDR2 (germline): MRHNA, SNTAGT. The CDR3 runs to 15 residues. In DNA form, the CDR3 reads TGTGCCAGCAGTGACTTAAGACTGAGCACAGATACGCAGTATTTT. Residues: CASSDLRLSTDTQYF.

The chain combines TRBV7-9 with TRBJ1-4; 7 bases line up with TRBD1. With V trimmed by 4 bases and J by 7 bases, 9 bases remained unmatched. Germline CDR1 and CDR2: SEHNR and FQNEAQ (reference sequence). This CDR3 comprises 15 residues. CDR3 in amino acids: CASSSRQGSIEKLFF. CDR3 DNA sequence: TGTGCCAGCAGCTCCCGACAGGGAAGTATTGAAAAACTGTTTTTT.

This clone was seen only a few times. This chain links TRBV9 with TRBJ1-2; D ambiguous. CDR1 is SGDLS and CDR2 is YYNGEE in the germline V gene. V lost 2 bases and J lost 4, with 9 bases in between. The CDR3 has 13 amino acids. The CDR3 reads CASSVGSGYGYTF. The CDR3 coding sequence is TGTGCCAGCAGCGTTGGGAGCGGCTATGGCTACACCTTC. Full variable domain (rest looked up from reference TRBV9 and TRBJ1-2): DSGVTQTPKHLITATGQRVTLRCSPRSGDLSVYWYQQSLDQGLQFLIQYYNGEERAKGNILERFSAQQFPDLHSELNLSSLELGDSALYFCASSVGSGYGYTFGSGTRLTVV.

V usage is TRBV6-1 and J usage is TRBJ2-5, with D uncertain. Between the trimmed V and J ends, which lost 2 bases and 5 bases, there was a span of 6 bases. This CDR3 region has 12 residues. Germline V gives CDR1 MNHNS, CDR2 SASEGT. Here the CDR3 reads CASSEWAETQYF. The CDR3 bases are TGTGCCAGCAGTGAATGGGCGGAGACCCAGTACTTC.

V and J are TRBV5-1 and TRBJ2-7; TRBD2 might be the D (5 bases). CDR3 size: 14 residues. From germline, CDR1 is SGHRS and CDR2 YFSETQ. Trimming pared 4 bases from V and 4 bases from J, leaving 15 bases between. The CDR3 reads CASSVTEGFYEQYF. Here the CDR3 DNA reads TGCGCCAGCAGCGTGACTGAGGGATTTTACGAGCAGTACTTC.

The gene calls are TRBV11-2 and TRBJ2-1; D ambiguous. The V gene's germline CDR1 is SGHAT and CDR2 FQNNGV. The CDR3 loop spans 11 amino acids. Trimming took 5 bases from V and 10 from J, leaving 9 bases between them. This chain's CDR3 is CASSQAEEQFF. CDR3 DNA sequence: TGTGCCAGCAGCCAGGCTGAAGAGCAGTTCTTC.

V and J are TRBV28 and TRBJ1-5; the match to TRBD1 covers 7 bases. Trimming cost V 2 bases and J 1 base; bases outside gene matches: 2. The CDR3 extends over 15 amino acids. CDR1 MDHEN and CDR2 SYDVKM come from the germline V gene. CDR3 in DNA: TGTGCCAGCAGTTTAGTACAGGGGAGCAATCAGCCCCAGCATTTT. This gives the protein CASSLVQGSNQPQHF.

The rearrangement uses TRBV12-3 or TRBV12-4 and TRBJ2-7, with a tentative D call TRBD1 (6 bases). The CDR3 runs to 12 residues. V was shortened by 10 bases and J by 2 bases, with 12 bases between the two germline ends. The CDR3 coding sequence is TGTGCCACTTCGTCAGGGGCCTACGAGCAGTACTTC. Translation gives CATSSGAYEQYF.

The V and J genes are TRBV3-1 (or the pseudogene TRBV3-2) and TRBJ2-1; tentative D call: TRBD1 (6 bases). The CDR3 totals 17 residues. Trimming took 3 bases from V and 5 from J, leaving 20 bases between them. Germline V gene lookup returns CDR1 LGHDT and CDR2 YNNKEL (reference sequence). CDR3 nucleotides: TGTGCCAGCAGCCAGACAGCAGGGAGAAGGGGGAACAATGAGCAGTTCTTC. Protein sequence: CASSQTAGRRGNNEQFF.

The chain employs TRBV7-2 and TRBJ2-7; 15 bases are shared with TRBD2. This CDR3 is 16 amino acids long. CDR1 is SGHTA and CDR2 is FQGNSA in the germline V gene. J was trimmed by 5 bases and V by 1 base; bases with no gene match: 3. CDR3 protein: CASSLGGTSGRNEQYF. The CDR3 bases are TGTGCCAGCAGCTTAGGGGGGACTAGCGGGAGGAACGAGCAGTACTTC.

CDR3 coding DNA: TGCGCCAGCAGTCAATCTAGCGGGGGGCAAACCTACGAGCAGTACGTC. Protein product: CASSQSSGGQTYEQYV. The V and J genes are TRBV23-1 and TRBJ2-7, with TRBD2 matching 10 bases. TRBV23-1 is given ORF status, its function remaining uncertain. V shed 0 bases, J shed 2 bases, and the junction held 4 bases outside the gene matches. CDR3 length: 16 residues.

The V gene is TRBV6-5, the J gene TRBJ2-7; 11 nucleotides align to TRBD2. CDR3 length: 15 amino acids. The J segment lost 2 bases and the V segment lost 5 bases, leaving 5 bases of the junction unmatched. Germline V gene data show CDR1 as MNHEY and CDR2 as SVGAGI. CDR3 nucleotides: TGTGCCAGCAGTCCCGGGACTAGCGGAACCTACGAGCAGTACTTC. It is translated as CASSPGTSGTYEQYF.

The chain carries TRBV29-1 and TRBJ2-7; 9 bases fit TRBD2. CDR1 is SQVTM, CDR2 ANQGSEA, per germline. V lost 7 bases to trimming and J lost 6 bases; unmatched junction nucleotides: 13. The CDR3 is 14 residues long. CDR3 coding DNA: TGCAGCGCCCGAACCGGCGGGAGGGTCCGCGAGCAGTACTTC. Its translation: CSARTGGRVREQYF.

This chain links TRBV18 with TRBJ1-5; perhaps TRBD1 as D (6 bases). Trimming cost V 2 bases and J 5 bases, with 13 bases left between them. The CDR3 covers 15 residues. CDR1 and CDR2 (germline): KGHSH, LQKENI. The CDR3 coding sequence is TGTGCCAGCTCACCATCTTCACAGGGTGATCAGCCCCAGCATTTT. It translates to CASSPSSQGDQPQHF.